These 27 T cell receptor beta chains share one sample of origin, sequenced in a study of response to subunit inactivated influenza vaccine. Using its own MiXCR run on the RT-PCR reads, TCRdb lists one record per CDR3 protein. Of 500,000 to 550,000 distinct CDR3 sequences in the sample, 6.5% to 8% were seen once. This specimen consisted of PBMCs from blood, obtained 23 to 25 months after vaccination. The source of these receptors is a man aged 45 to 75 who received an inactivated influenza vaccine.

The chain recombines TRBV3-1 with TRBJ1-3; unclear D gene. The V and J ends lost 3 bases and 4 bases respectively, with 7 bases between them. This CDR3 is 13 amino acids long. The germline V gene encodes CDR1 LGHDT and CDR2 YNNKEL (reference sequence). The DNA of the CDR3 is TGTGCCAGCAGCCAGAGGGAGGGAAACACCATATATTTT. Residues: CASSQREGNTIYF.

V gene TRBV6-1 combines with J gene TRBJ1-1; the match to TRBD1 covers 7 bases. Trimming cost V 6 bases and J 6 bases; bases outside gene matches: 7. CDR1 and CDR2 from the germline V gene are MNHNS and SASEGT. The CDR3 contains 13 residues. In nucleotides, the CDR3 is TGTGCCAGCAGCCGACAGGGAAGCCCTGAAGCTTTCTTT. Translation gives CASSRQGSPEAFF.

In this sample, this clonotype turned up a few times. The genes are TRBV10-3 and TRBJ1-2; D gene uncertain. This CDR3 spans 14 amino acids. Trimming left V 0 bases short and J 2 bases short, with 7 bases between. CDR1 and CDR2 (germline): ENHRY, SYGVKD. The CDR3 bases are TGTGCCATCAGTGAGTCGGCGGGAAACTATGGCTACACCTTC. It specifies CAISESAGNYGYTF.

This clonotype was picked up a small number of times. This chain connects TRBV20-1 to TRBJ2-2; 9 bases map to TRBD2. The CDR3 covers 16 residues. Unmatched junction bases numbered 10, after V lost 3 bases and J lost 5 bases. Germline V lookup: CDR1 DFQATT, CDR2 SNEGSKA (reference sequence). The CDR3 here is CSASSPLAGRTGELFF. The CDR3 coding sequence is TGCAGTGCTAGTTCCCCCCTAGCGGGGCGGACCGGGGAGCTGTTTTTT.

This clonotype was picked up many times. The V gene is TRBV2, the J gene TRBJ1-4; D is perhaps TRBD1 (6 bases). Germline assignment: CDR1 SNHLY and CDR2 FYNNEI. V dropped 2 bases and J dropped 5 bases, with 12 bases sitting between them. There are 15 residues in the CDR3. DNA for the CDR3: TGTGCCAGCAGTGAAAAGAACCAGGGGAATGAAAAACTGTTTTTT. This encodes CASSEKNQGNEKLFF. Complete variable domain (other parts from reference TRBV2 and TRBJ1-4): EPEVTQTPSHQVTQMGQEVILRCVPISNHLYFYWYRQILGQKVEFLVSFYNNEISEKSEIFDDQFSVERPDGSNFTLKIRSTKLEDSAMYFCASSEKNQGNEKLFFGSGTQLSVL.

V and J are TRBV2 and TRBJ2-3, with TRBD1 matching over 7 bases. CDR1 and CDR2 from the germline V gene are SNHLY and FYNNEI. The CDR3 runs 13 residues. The junction had 4 bases not matched to a gene; V was cut back by 6 bases and J by 4 bases. The CDR3 DNA reads as TGTGCCAGCAGACAACAGGGGCCAGATACGCAGTATTTT. Translated: CASRQQGPDTQYF.

The chain is built from TRBV14 and TRBJ2-7, with TRBD1 identical over 9 bases. The length of the CDR3 is 17 residues. Per germline, CDR1 SGHDN and CDR2 FVKESK. J was trimmed by 3 bases and V by 0 bases; bases with no gene match: 9. The CDR3 DNA sequence: TGTGCCAGCAGCCAAGATTCGGGACAGGGCCGATACTACGAGCAGTACTTC. Its translation is CASSQDSGQGRYYEQYF. Combining the CDR3 with reference TRBV14 and TRBJ2-7 gives the whole variable domain EAGVTQFPSHSVIEKGQTVTLRCDPISGHDNLYWYRRVMGKEIKFLLHFVKESKQDESGMPNNRFLAERTGGTYSTLKVQPAELEDSGVYFCASSQDSGQGRYYEQYFGPGTRLTVT.

This clonotype is a singleton in its sample. The chain couples TRBV4-3 to TRBJ2-2, with D maybe TRBD1 (6 bases). V lost 8 bases and J 6 bases, leaving 13 bases between the germline ends. Per the germline V gene, CDR1 is LGHNA and CDR2 is YSLEER. There are 13 residues in the CDR3. The DNA for the CDR3 is TGCGCCAGCCGCTACGCAGGGGCCGGGGAGCTGTTTTTT. This sequence encodes CASRYAGAGELFF.

This clonotype was picked up a small number of times. The J gene is TRBJ2-3, the V gene TRBV29-1; 13 bases fit TRBD2. The CDR3 is made up of 14 amino acids. J gave up 4 bases and V 7 bases, and 5 bases lay outside the gene matches. CDR1 SQVTM and CDR2 ANQGSEA come from the germline V gene. This CDR3 is CSAGTSGNSDTQYF. The CDR3 DNA follows: TGCAGCGCGGGGACTAGCGGGAATTCAGATACGCAGTATTTT.

This chain uses TRBV20-1 with TRBJ2-2, with 11 bases that match TRBD1. This CDR3 spans 16 amino acids. V was clipped by 2 bases and J by 7 bases; unmatched bases: 9. Germline loops: CDR1 DFQATT, CDR2 SNEGSKA (reference sequence). CDR3 region: CSARLGQGALNGELFF. The CDR3 DNA follows: TGCAGTGCTAGATTAGGACAGGGGGCGCTTAACGGGGAGCTGTTTTTT.

This clonotype was counted at least ten times. J is TRBJ2-3 and V is TRBV27; the match to TRBD2 covers 9 bases. Germline V lookup: CDR1 MNHEY, CDR2 SMNVEV (reference sequence). V was pared by 0 bases and J by 0 bases, with 4 bases of the junction left unmatched. CDR3 size: 17 residues. CDR3 bases: TGTGCCAGCAGTTTATCGACCAGCGGGGGGAGCACAGATACGCAGTATTTT. This encodes CASSLSTSGGSTDTQYF.

There are a few counts of this clonotype. V usage is TRBV7-2 and J usage is TRBJ2-1; D could derive from TRBD1 or TRBD2 (5 bases each). The CDR3 extends over 16 amino acids. Trimming removed 3 bases at V and 0 bases at J, with 12 bases between. Germline V gene data show CDR1 as SGHTA and CDR2 as FQGNSA. The CDR3 is CASSFGGSSSYNEQFF. DNA of the CDR3: TGTGCCAGCAGCTTTGGGGGTAGTTCCTCCTACAATGAGCAGTTCTTC.

The sample holds a few counts of this clonotype. V gene TRBV28 combines with J gene TRBJ2-7; TRBD1 matches at 10 bases. CDR1 is MDHEN and CDR2 is SYDVKM in the germline V gene. CDR3 size: 14 residues. V lost 5 bases, J lost 5 bases, and 6 bases stayed unmatched. The CDR3 sequence is CASSVLGQGDEQYF. The DNA of the CDR3 is TGTGCCAGCAGTGTCCTAGGACAGGGGGACGAGCAGTACTTC.

Points on this clonotype: Since a much larger clone is just one base distant, this may be a read error. This chain joins TRBV7-9 and TRBJ1-4; TRBD1 matches 10 bases. The CDR3 totals 15 residues. The germline gives CDR1 SEHNR, CDR2 FQNEAQ (reference sequence). The CDR3 DNA reads as TGTGCCAGCAGCCCGACCGGGACAGGGGTGGAAATACTGTTTTTT. Protein product: CASSPTGTGVEILFF.

This clonotype was seen only a few times. J is TRBJ2-3 and V is TRBV6-1; 11 positions match TRBD2. The germline CDR1 and CDR2 sequences are MNHNS and SASEGT. With V trimmed by 6 bases and J by 4 bases, 15 bases remained unmatched. The CDR3 is 18 residues long. The CDR3 protein is CASSPGGLVAGGADTQYF. CDR3 nucleotide sequence: TGTGCCAGCAGCCCCGGGGGCTTAGTAGCGGGAGGGGCAGATACGCAGTATTTT.

The V call is TRBV9, the J call TRBJ2-3; 12 bases align to TRBD2. With V trimmed by 3 bases and J by 3 bases, 5 bases remained unmatched. The CDR3 has 16 residues. Germline V CDR1 and CDR2: SGDLS, YYNGEE. The CDR3 coding sequence is TGTGCCAGCAGCGAGACTAGCGGGAGTTTTACAGATACGCAGTATTTT. Translating gives CASSETSGSFTDTQYF.

This chain links TRBV12-3 or TRBV12-4 with TRBJ2-5, with 7 bases fitting TRBD1. Trimming took 6 bases from V and 4 from J; bases not matched to a gene: 8. The CDR3 has 14 residues. Here the CDR3 DNA reads TGTGCCAGCAGGGCGACAGGGTTTAGAGAGACCCAGTACTTC. Encoded protein: CASRATGFRETQYF.

CDR3 in amino acids: CASSRGVGTGSYEQYF. CDR3 DNA sequence: TGCGCCAGCAGCCGGGGGGTCGGGACAGGGTCCTACGAGCAGTACTTC. The rearrangement links TRBV5-1 to TRBJ2-7, with 9 bases aligning to TRBD1. The length of the CDR3 is 16 residues. Trimming at V came to 4 bases and at J to 1 base, leaving 9 bases not matched to a gene. CDR1 and CDR2 from the germline V gene are SGHRS and YFSETQ. The full variable domain, with the rest looked up from reference TRBV5-1 and TRBJ2-7, is KAGVTQTPRYLIKTRGQQVTLSCSPISGHRSVSWYQQTPGQGLQFLFEYFSETQRNKGNFPGRFSGRQFSNSRSEMNVSTLELGDSALYLCASSRGVGTGSYEQYFGPGTRLTVT.

This clonotype was detected only a few times. V usage is TRBV7-2 and J usage is TRBJ2-1; 11 bases agree with TRBD2. The CDR3 is made up of 17 amino acids. Germline V lookup: CDR1 SGHTA, CDR2 FQGNSA. Trimming at V came to 6 bases and at J to 8 bases, leaving 15 bases not matched to a gene. CDR3 nucleotides: TGTGCCAGCAGACGACTAGCGGGACACGGATTGGTCGATGAGCAGTTCTTC. Encoded protein: CASRRLAGHGLVDEQFF.

CDR3 amino acids: CASSPGTSGSGELFF. The CDR3 DNA sequence: TGTGCCAGCAGCCCCGGGACTAGCGGGTCCGGGGAGCTGTTTTTT. The chain links TRBV4-2 to TRBJ2-2; 12 bases agree with TRBD2. Trimming at V came to 4 bases and at J to 6 bases, leaving 3 bases not matched to a gene. There are 15 residues in the CDR3. The germline gives CDR1 LGHNA, CDR2 YNFKEQ.

The DNA for the CDR3 is TGTGCCAGCAGCCAAGTGTCTAGGAACGAGCAGTACTTC. As protein: CASSQVSRNEQYF. This chain connects TRBV3-1 to TRBJ2-7; D gene unclear. The CDR3 is made up of 13 amino acids. The germline gives CDR1 LGHDT, CDR2 YNNKEL (reference sequence). The V gene lost 1 base and the J gene lost 5 bases, with 9 bases spanning the gap.

This clonotype was picked up many times. V is TRBV12-3 or TRBV12-4 and J is TRBJ1-3, with TRBD1 matching over 7 bases. The V and J ends lost 8 bases and 0 bases, in that order; junction bases with no gene match: 1. This CDR3 has 13 amino acids. Here the CDR3 DNA reads TGTGCCAGCGACAGGGACTCTGGAAACACCATATATTTT. Translated: CASDRDSGNTIYF.

This clonotype was seen ten or more times. The chain has TRBV24-1 and TRBJ1-2; 7 positions match TRBD1. V gave up 4 bases and J gave up 8 bases; unmatched junction bases: 9. This CDR3 has 14 amino acids. Germline loops: CDR1 KGHDR, CDR2 SFDVKD. CDR3 in amino acids: CATSDPRQGRGYTF. Here the CDR3 DNA reads TGTGCCACCAGTGACCCTCGACAGGGACGGGGCTACACCTTC.

In its sample, this clonotype was seen many times. The chain joins TRBV7-8 to TRBJ2-1; D gene uncertain. Germline-derived CDR1 and CDR2 are SGHVS and FQNEAQ. This CDR3 spans 15 amino acids. The ends were cut back, 2 bases at V and 3 bases at J, with 11 bases in the middle. The CDR3 coding sequence is TGTGCCAGCAGCTTAAACTTCCATTTCTACAATGAGCAGTTCTTC. Translation: CASSLNFHFYNEQFF.

J is TRBJ1-2 and V is TRBV4-1; 7 positions agree with TRBD1. J lost 8 bases, V lost 4 bases, and 4 bases had no gene match. Germline V lookup: CDR1 MGHRA, CDR2 YSYEKL. The CDR3 has 12 amino acids. The CDR3, as DNA: TGCGCCAGCAGCCTAAGGGGGCAGGGCTACACCTTC. Translation gives CASSLRGQGYTF.

A few counts support this clonotype. V and J are TRBV20-1 and TRBJ2-1; D is perhaps TRBD1 or TRBD2 (5 bases each). The CDR3 has 11 residues. Germline V CDR1 and CDR2: DFQATT, SNEGSKA (reference sequence). The V and J ends lost 5 bases and 11 bases respectively, with 13 bases between them. Here the CDR3 DNA reads TGCAGTGCTGTTGGCTCGGGGCAGCAGTTCTTC. Protein product: CSAVGSGQQFF.

This sequence joins TRBV29-1 and TRBJ2-5; D is unclear. Trimming left V 3 bases short and J 4 bases short, with 6 bases between. CDR3 length: 11 residues. CDR1 SQVTM and CDR2 ANQGSEA come from the germline V gene. The CDR3 region has the DNA TGCAGCGTTGAGGTGGCAGAGACCCAGTACTTC. Its translation: CSVEVAETQYF.